Following are 18 T cell receptor beta chains from one sample sequenced in a study of blood T cells in healthy people across ages. It was with a sample-barcoded 5' primer and a J-beta primer mix that a second PCR of roughly 7 to 12 cycles was run. TCRdb called the 5' RACE reads again in MiXCR, with one record for every CDR3 protein. The repertoire consists of hundreds of thousands of distinct CDR3 sequences, with about 24% occurring once and the leading ten covering 8.5% to 9.5%. A further study also used this sample, focusing on T cells of mothers and their children.

The specimen was blood. The receptors derive from a boy aged 5-17 years in good health.

In its sample, this clonotype was seen a few times. The chain recombines TRBV6-5 with TRBJ2-7; D is unclear. This CDR3 is 10 amino acids long. In germline, CDR1 is MNHEY, CDR2 SVGAGI. Trimming pared 8 bases from V and 6 bases from J, leaving 8 bases between. This CDR3 reads CASGVGEQYF. The CDR3 DNA sequence: TGTGCCAGCGGGGTCGGCGAGCAGTACTTC.

The chain uses TRBV9 and TRBJ2-5, with D maybe TRBD2 (6 bases). The assigned J gene may be wrong: the sequence end matches TRBJ2-7 better. The CDR3 totals 15 residues. Germline loops: CDR1 SGDLS, CDR2 YYNGEE. CDR3 in DNA: TGTGCCAGCAGCCCTGCCGGGCGGGGCTCCTACGAGCAGTACTTC. As protein: CASSPAGRGSYEQYF.

The chain joins TRBV29-1 to TRBJ2-7, with 9 positions matching TRBD1. Germline lookup yields CDR1 SQVTM and CDR2 ANQGSEA. V was clipped by 0 bases and J by 6 bases; unmatched bases: 6. This CDR3 is built from 14 residues. CDR3: CSVEEDRGGSEQYF. The DNA for the CDR3 is TGCAGCGTTGAAGAGGACAGGGGCGGGAGCGAGCAGTACTTC.

This clonotype turned up a few times. The V call is TRBV25-1, the J call TRBJ1-4; tentative D call: TRBD1 (6 bases). Trimming left V 5 bases short and J 7 bases short, with 11 bases between. The CDR3 loop spans 13 amino acids. Germline V lookup: CDR1 MGHDK, CDR2 SYGVNS. As DNA, the CDR3 is TGTGCCAGCAGTCACACAGGGAGTGAAAAACTGTTTTTT. It yields the protein CASSHTGSEKLFF.

This clonotype was seen a handful of times. This rearrangement joins TRBV20-1 to TRBJ2-7; D is undetermined. The CDR3 loop spans 12 amino acids. From germline, CDR1 is DFQATT and CDR2 SNEGSKA (reference sequence). V gave up 0 bases and J gave up 5 bases, with 8 bases separating them. CDR3 DNA sequence: TGCAGTGCTAGAGATACAGAGAACGAGCAGTACTTC. Residues: CSARDTENEQYF.

The chain has TRBV6-6 and TRBJ2-3, with TRBD2 matching 9 bases. The trim removed 3 bases at V and 4 bases at J, leaving 5 bases unmatched. CDR1 and CDR2 from the germline V gene are MNHNY and SVGAGI (reference sequence). The CDR3 sequence is 15 residues long. The CDR3 spells CASSYIAGDADTQYF. The CDR3 DNA sequence: TGTGCCAGCAGTTATATAGCGGGAGACGCAGATACGCAGTATTTT.

This chain connects TRBV4-1 to TRBJ2-1; weak D call: TRBD2 (6 bases). Per the germline V gene, CDR1 is MGHRA and CDR2 is YSYEKL. V was shortened by 2 bases and J by 8 bases, with 13 bases between the two germline ends. This CDR3 has 14 residues. This CDR3 is CASSQREFGDEQFF. CDR3 DNA: TGCGCCAGCAGCCAACGGGAGTTCGGGGATGAGCAGTTCTTC.

This clonotype was recorded a few times. The chain links TRBV20-1 to TRBJ2-7; 12 bases are shared with TRBD2. The CDR3 has 14 amino acids. The V segment lost 1 base and the J segment 2 bases; nucleotides outside the gene matches: 0. From germline, CDR1 is DFQATT and CDR2 SNEGSKA (reference sequence). CDR3 sequence: CSARASGRAYEQYF. The CDR3 DNA follows: TGCAGTGCTAGAGCTAGCGGGAGGGCCTACGAGCAGTACTTC.

There are many counts of this clonotype. The rearrangement uses TRBV29-1 and TRBJ2-5; 7 bases are shared with TRBD2. The J call may be mistaken, given a closer DNA end match to TRBJ2-7. CDR1 SQVTM and CDR2 ANQGSEA come from the germline V gene. The CDR3 covers 14 residues. In DNA, the CDR3 is TGCAGCGTTGGTCGGGGAGGGAGGTCCTACGAGCAGTACTTC. As protein: CSVGRGGRSYEQYF.

The table lists this clonotype with many counts. This chain connects TRBV6-5 to TRBJ1-4; the D gene is possibly TRBD1 (6 bases). CDR3 length: 13 amino acids. The ends were cut back, 6 bases at V and 2 bases at J, with 7 bases in the middle. Germline V lookup: CDR1 MNHEY, CDR2 SVGAGI. The CDR3: CASRDSTNEKLFF. CDR3 nucleotides: TGTGCCAGCAGGGACAGTACTAATGAAAAACTGTTTTTT.

In this sample, this clonotype turned up a few times. This chain links TRBV7-3 with TRBJ2-1; 7 nucleotides line up with TRBD1. CDR1 and CDR2 from the germline V gene are SGHTA and FQGTGA. The trim removed 5 bases at V and 8 bases at J, leaving 6 bases unmatched. The CDR3 spans 13 residues. The CDR3 DNA reads as TGTGCCAGCAGCGACGAGGGGGCGGATGAGCAGTTCTTC. Translating it yields CASSDEGADEQFF. Full variable domain (rest looked up from reference TRBV7-3 and TRBJ2-1): GAGVSQTPSNKVTEKGKYVELRCDPISGHTALYWYRQSLGQGPEFLIYFQGTGAADDSGLPNDRFFAVRPEGSVSTLKIQRTERGDSAVYLCASSDEGADEQFFGPGTRLTVL.

This chain links TRBV7-2 with TRBJ1-2; D ambiguous. CDR1 and CDR2 from the germline V gene are SGHTA and FQGNSA. Trimming stripped 1 base from V and 2 bases from J, with 11 bases between. The CDR3 consists of 15 residues. DNA of the CDR3: TGTGCCAGCAGCTTAGGGAGACGGATCAACTATGGCTACACCTTC. Encoded protein: CASSLGRRINYGYTF. The full variable domain, with the rest looked up from reference TRBV7-2 and TRBJ1-2, is GAGVSQSPSNKVTEKGKDVELRCDPISGHTALYWYRQSLGQGLEFLIYFQGNSAPDKSGLPSDRFSAERTGGSVSTLTIQRTQQEDSAVYLCASSLGRRINYGYTFGSGTRLTVV.

The CDR3 sequence: CAWSFNRGNQPQHF. DNA of the CDR3: TGTGCCTGGAGTTTTAACAGGGGCAATCAGCCCCAGCATTTT. This chain connects TRBV30 to TRBJ1-5, with D possibly being TRBD1 (6 bases). The germline V and J ends were trimmed by 2 bases and 2 bases, with 10 bases remaining between them. Germline-derived CDR1 and CDR2 are GTSNPN and SVGIG (reference sequence). CDR3 length: 14 amino acids.

In its sample, this clonotype was seen a few times. The chain joins TRBV12-3 or TRBV12-4 to TRBJ1-6, with unresolved D. Trimming stripped 3 bases from V and 7 bases from J, with 7 bases between. The CDR3 sequence is 13 residues long. The CDR3 loop is CASSFSGNSPLHF. CDR3 nucleotides: TGTGCCAGCAGTTTTTCCGGGAATTCACCCCTCCACTTT.

The chain combines TRBV12-3 or TRBV12-4 with TRBJ2-5; no clear D. CDR3 length equals 11 residues. Trimming took 8 bases from V and 4 from J, leaving 8 bases between them. The chain's CDR3 is CASLDRETQYF. In DNA form, the CDR3 reads TGTGCCAGCTTAGACCGAGAGACCCAGTACTTC.

The chain links TRBV29-1 to TRBJ2-6; D may be TRBD1 or TRBD2 (5 bases each). Germline loops: CDR1 SQVTM, CDR2 ANQGSEA. The CDR3 consists of 15 residues. Trimming shortened V by 7 bases and J by 0 bases, and 13 bases separated the two germline ends. The CDR3 is CSATGASSGANVLTF. The CDR3 nucleotides are TGCAGCGCTACCGGGGCTTCCTCTGGGGCCAACGTCCTGACTTTC.

The V call is TRBV5-1, the J call TRBJ2-7, with 9 nucleotides matching TRBD2. Germline V gene lookup returns CDR1 SGHRS and CDR2 YFSETQ. J lost 2 bases, V lost 0 bases, and 9 bases had no gene match. CDR3 length: 17 amino acids. The CDR3 region has the DNA TGCGCCAGCAGCTTGGAATCATGGCTAGCGGGAACCTACGAGCAGTACTTC. It yields the protein CASSLESWLAGTYEQYF.

In DNA form, the CDR3 reads TGTGCCAGCAGCCGGGGACAGGGGGGGTATCAGCCCCAGCATTTT. This encodes CASSRGQGGYQPQHF. This chain connects TRBV5-5 to TRBJ1-5; 11 bases map to TRBD1. The CDR3 has 15 residues. Germline V gene sequence: CDR1 SGHKS, CDR2 YYEKEE (reference sequence). V lost 4 bases and J lost 5; bases outside the gene matches: 5.